This T cell receptor (beta chain) is from a study of regulatory T cells in long-lasting Graves disease (TCRdb year 2021). With regard to the full study: In the newly diagnosed Graves' disease group, patients had been taking antithyroid drugs for less than 3 months. Patients with persistent Graves' disease were compared with patients with newly diagnosed Graves' disease using TCR sequencing and RNA sequencing of peripheral blood. The study was registered as a clinical trial and conducted in China. A total of 35 or so samples were covered by TCR sequencing, comprising roughly 13 persistent and some 20 newly diagnosed Graves' disease patients. Points the paper makes about the study in general: Preferential use of TRBV28, TRBJ1-2 and TRBJ2-5 was observed in persistent disease, whereas TRBV20-1 and TRBJ2-1 were favored in newly diagnosed disease. Only the TCR beta chain was sequenced and analyzed. Compared with newly diagnosed patients, persistent Graves' disease patients had lower TCR Shannon entropy and fewer highly expanded clones, which suggests clonal expansion. Patients with persistent disease shared more public clonotypes (under 3,000) than newly diagnosed patients did (about 970). The authors acknowledged the small sample size as a limitation that may reduce accuracy. Only peripheral blood was studied, because thyroid tissue, the primary lesion, was inaccessible.

The library was produced with multiplex PCR. Sequencing used an Illumina HiSeq 4000. To build TCR beta libraries, CDR3 regions were amplified by Arm-PCR using iRepertoire HTBI primers. Before sequencing, the PCR products went through gel purification. Concerning the study's data processing: A total of around 66 TRBV and some 15 TRBJ segments were identified across samples and were used for gene usage analysis of CDR3 amino acid clonotypes. COPE and FqMerger were used to merge the filtered high-quality paired reads into contigs. Contigs were aligned with BLAST to IMGT TRBV, TRBD and TRBJ reference genes, and CDR3 was defined per IMGT. Highly expanded clones were defined as clonotypes with a frequency above 0.1%. Shannon entropy was used to measure repertoire diversity, and the Gini coefficient was used to measure V-J evenness. Clonotypes shared by more than one individual were considered public. Starting from the raw public reads, TCRdb applied fastp trimming at Q25, assembled clones with MiXCR and retained in-frame beta chains. Each entry is one CDR3 protein sequence, shown with its most common DNA and genes. TCRdb's processing, not the authors', yielded these V and J calls. The sample table shows 400,000 to 500,000 distinct CDR3 sequences, and about 15% are seen once. Under 9% of the sample is held by the ten biggest clonotypes.

The sample's time point label is to be understood as: newly diagnosed GD, antithyroid drugs for less than 3 months. RNA was extracted from PBMCs in TRIzol for both TCR sequencing and RNA sequencing. Graves' disease was diagnosed according to American Thyroid Association guidelines. Recruitment of patients was carried out at an endocrinology department in Xi'an, China. From each patient, 7.5 to 9.5 milliliters of peripheral blood was collected into an EDTA anticoagulant tube. Ficoll Paque Plus density gradient separation was used to isolate PBMCs, and no additional T cell sorting was done. An Agilent 2100 Bioanalyzer and agarose gel were used to check RNA quality, while a NanoDrop 2000 measured RNA concentration. The junction shows trimming of 0 bases on V and 2 bases on J, and the gene matches do not reach 10 bases of it. The germline V gene supplies CDR1 SNHLY and CDR2 FYNNEI. The CDR3 holds 18 amino acids from the cysteine to the phenylalanine. CDR3 DNA only is kept here, 54 bases in frame from base 1.

This clonotype was counted at least ten times. It lacks a known antigen. Nothing much larger sits one base from this clone, and base qualities are not available. These sequences were also reported in another study, on T cells in Graves' hyperthyroidism and ophthalmopathy. Drawing on the second study: Graves' hyperthyroidism was defined as stable when no progression to ophthalmopathy occurred over 18 months of follow-up. Hyperthyroidism patients were newly diagnosed, with disease duration under 2 months, and aged 18 to 65 years. The study excluded patients with uncontrolled infections, other autoimmune diseases, pregnancy or lactation. Diagnoses relied on clinical symptoms, serum thyroxine and TRAb, thyroid ultrasound and orbital computed tomography. The TCR CDR3 was subjected to a first round of RT-PCR using the HTBI primer set and the Qiagen OneStep RT-PCR kit. Blood samples also contained most of the expanded thyroid clonotypes (frequency above 0.001), which suggests that blood repertoires may reflect thyroid immune responses. In cross-validation, a model built on a 13 V-J signature told ophthalmopathy apart from stable hyperthyroidism with 85% to 90% sensitivity and approximately 84% specificity, and in testing the same model reached 80%/75%. During validation, the model predicted progression to ophthalmopathy a median of roughly six months ahead of onset, with more than 55% sensitivity and more than 72% specificity. To identify TCR V-J signatures that set the groups apart, the researchers used a discovery cohort of approximately 98 patients, made up of some 41 with Graves' ophthalmopathy and approximately 57 with stable Graves' hyperthyroidism. Prospective prediction of ophthalmopathy was tested in an independent validation cohort of 18 to 20 hyperthyroidism patients and roughly 16 patients who later progressed to ophthalmopathy. For training and testing, the roughly 93 patients in the discovery cohort were randomly divided in a 7:3 ratio. The study also compared thyroid tissue and blood T-cell repertoires from five or six Graves' hyperthyroidism patients. After sampling, hyperthyroidism patients received methimazole starting at 30 mg daily, and ophthalmopathy patients received high-dose intravenous methylprednisolone. Libraries were constructed in a second round of multiplex PCR, after which size selection and purification were performed. Libraries were sequenced paired-end with 100 bp reads on an Illumina HiSeq2000. Raw data were processed with SOAPnuke, discarding reads with adapters, uncalled bases, mean Phred below 15, or no exact constant-primer or identifier match. COPE v1.2.5 was used to merge the high-quality paired reads, and each unique nucleotide sequence was defined as a clonotype. MiTCR v1.1 was used to align clonotypes to the IMGT TRBV, TRBD and TRBJ reference segments. Analysis was restricted to V-J combinations with a frequency above 0.0001, which covered 99% to 99.2% of repertoires. A TCS score was defined as the ratio of F50 (clonal expansion) to E x V (chaos), with BLOSUM62-based TCRdist applied between CDR3 peptides within each V-J. Welch's t-statistics and random forest reduced 514 V-J features to around 14, which were used in a naive Bayes classifier (R e1071). Sample size was not statistically predetermined, and blinding of investigators to group allocation was not performed. According to the paper, TCR Vbeta CDR3 sequencing was carried out on roughly 130 peripheral blood samples, which came from about 45 ophthalmopathy, 80 or so hyperthyroidism and roughly 17 progressor patients.

This TCR derives from a woman between 40 and 50 years old with Graves disease. Donor details come from another sample of the same person, matched by shared clones. The material was peripheral blood mononuclear cells (PBMCs), obtained at new diagnosis, from a patient treated with antithyroid drugs. The chain uses TRBV2 and TRBJ2-3; the junction holds 8 bases that match TRBD1. The CDR3: CASSEALYTGGSTDTQYF. The DNA is as follows: TGTGCCAGCAGTGAAGCGCTATACACAGGGGGTTCCACAGATACGCAGTATTTT.